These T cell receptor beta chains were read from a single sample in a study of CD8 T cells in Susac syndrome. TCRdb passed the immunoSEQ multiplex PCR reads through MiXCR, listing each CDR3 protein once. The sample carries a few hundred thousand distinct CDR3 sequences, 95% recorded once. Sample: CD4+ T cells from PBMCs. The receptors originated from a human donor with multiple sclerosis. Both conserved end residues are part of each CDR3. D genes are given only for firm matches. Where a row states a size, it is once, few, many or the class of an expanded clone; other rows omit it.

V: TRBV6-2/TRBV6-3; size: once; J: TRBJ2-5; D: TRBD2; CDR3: CASSYSGPRGAQYF; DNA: TGTGCCAGCAGTTACTCCGGGCCCCGGGGGGCCCAGTACTTC
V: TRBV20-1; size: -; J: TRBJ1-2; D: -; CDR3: CSARAGLGYTF; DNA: TGCAGTGCTAGGGCAGGACTTGGCTACACCTTC
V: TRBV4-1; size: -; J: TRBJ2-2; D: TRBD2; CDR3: CASSHRALAGAGELFF; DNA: TGCGCCAGCAGCCACCGGGCCTTAGCGGGCGCCGGGGAGCTGTTTTTT
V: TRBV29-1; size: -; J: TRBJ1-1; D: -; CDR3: CSVVGAREAFF; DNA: TGCAGCGTTGTGGGGGCAAGAGAAGCTTTCTTT
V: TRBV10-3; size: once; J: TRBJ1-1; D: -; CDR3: CATRQLNTEAFF; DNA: TGTGCCACTCGACAGTTAAACACTGAAGCTTTCTTT
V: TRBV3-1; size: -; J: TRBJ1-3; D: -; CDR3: CASSQAGGLRNTIYF; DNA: TGTGCCAGCAGCCAAGCGGGAGGGCTGAGAAACACCATATATTTT
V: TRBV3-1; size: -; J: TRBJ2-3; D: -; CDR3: CASSQGVPDTQYF; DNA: TGTGCCAGCAGCCAAGGGGTTCCAGATACGCAGTATTTT
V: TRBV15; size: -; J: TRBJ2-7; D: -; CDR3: CATSSEGEQYF; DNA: TGTGCCACCAGCTCGGAGGGCGAGCAGTACTTC
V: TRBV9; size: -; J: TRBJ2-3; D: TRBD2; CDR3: CASNSGGSADTQYF; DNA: TGTGCCAGCAACTCGGGGGGGAGCGCAGATACGCAGTATTTT
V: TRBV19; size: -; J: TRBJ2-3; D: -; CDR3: CASSTPPADTQYF; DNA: TGTGCCAGTAGTACCCCTCCTGCAGATACGCAGTATTTT
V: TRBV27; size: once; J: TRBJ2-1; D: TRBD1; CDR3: CASSLTPGQPSLSYNEQFF; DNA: TGTGCCAGCAGTTTGACACCGGGACAGCCTTCCCTCTCCTACAATGAGCAGTTCTTC